The 32 T cell receptor beta chains reported below all come from one sample, sequenced in a study of T cell repertoires in cytomegalovirus infection. TCRdb recomputed calls from the reads with MiXCR, one row per CDR3 protein. Among approximately 170,000 distinct CDR3 sequences listed, 13% to 15% were seen once. Sequencing used PBMCs. Receptors were obtained from a human donor in good health (CMV status not recorded). Some clones in this sample may be carry-over from other donors' samples.

This clonotype was seen at least ten times. The chain links TRBV7-2 to TRBJ2-1; the match to TRBD2 covers 13 bases. The CDR3 contains 17 residues. Germline trimming cut 1 base from V and 4 bases from J; bases unmatched to any gene: 4. Germline CDR1 and CDR2: SGHTA and FQGNSA. CDR3 sequence: CASSLELAGGPYNEQFF. CDR3 in DNA: TGTGCCAGCAGCTTAGAACTAGCGGGGGGGCCTTACAATGAGCAGTTCTTC.

This clonotype was seen at least ten times. The CDR3 loop is CASSLRGGGDYNEQFF. Here the CDR3 DNA reads TGTGCCAGCAGCTTAAGGGGCGGGGGCGACTACAATGAGCAGTTCTTC. The chain carries TRBV7-3 and TRBJ2-1; TRBD2 is a possible D gene (7 bases). The CDR3 has 16 amino acids. Between the trimmed V and J ends, which lost 1 base and 3 bases, there was a span of 13 bases. Germline V gene lookup returns CDR1 SGHTA and CDR2 FQGTGA.

This clonotype was recorded many times. The chain couples TRBV7-3 to TRBJ1-1; D ambiguous. Trimming took off 1 base at V and 1 base at J, with 10 bases between the two ends. This CDR3 spans 15 amino acids. CDR1 and CDR2 from the germline V gene are SGHTA and FQGTGA. The CDR3 loop reads CASSLMISANTEAFF. DNA for the CDR3: TGTGCCAGCAGCTTAATGATATCCGCGAACACTGAAGCTTTCTTT. Looking up the rest from reference TRBV7-3 and TRBJ1-1 gives the full variable domain: GAGVSQTPSNKVTEKGKYVELRCDPISGHTALYWYRQSLGQGPEFLIYFQGTGAADDSGLPNDRFFAVRPEGSVSTLKIQRTERGDSAVYLCASSLMISANTEAFFGQGTRLTVV.

The chain combines TRBV4-1 with TRBJ2-5, with D unclear. V was shortened by 3 bases and J by 1 base, with 6 bases between the two germline ends. The CDR3 contains 13 residues. The germline CDR1 and CDR2 sequences are MGHRA and YSYEKL. CDR3 in DNA: TGCGCCAGCAGCCAGTGGTTCCAAGAGACCCAGTACTTC. Its protein product is CASSQWFQETQYF.

This clonotype was observed at least ten times. The chain recombines TRBV7-2 with TRBJ2-6; 9 bases line up with TRBD1. V lost 5 bases to trimming and J lost 0 bases; unmatched junction nucleotides: 8. Germline CDR1 and CDR2: SGHTA and FQGNSA. The CDR3 loop spans 18 amino acids. The CDR3 protein is CASSRPGTGTSGANVLTF. CDR3 bases: TGTGCCAGCAGCCGTCCCGGGACAGGGACCTCTGGGGCCAACGTCCTGACTTTC.

This clonotype came up a few times. The V gene is TRBV15, the J gene TRBJ2-2; D is perhaps TRBD1 (6 bases). The CDR3 is 16 residues long. The germline V gene has CDR1 LNHNV and CDR2 YYDKDF (reference sequence). V lost 0 bases and J lost 6, with 14 bases in between. The CDR3 sequence: CATSREGTPVAGELFF. The CDR3 DNA reads as TGTGCCACCAGCAGAGAAGGGACACCCGTGGCCGGGGAGCTGTTTTTT.

Comments on this clonotype: One junction end disagrees with the germline gene, perhaps due to a read error. The CDR3 bases are TGTGCCAGCAGCCCTATAGGGTCCGGGGAGCTGATTTTT. Translating gives CASSPIGSGELIF. The chain recombines TRBV7-2 with TRBJ2-2; D is perhaps TRBD2 (5 bases). From germline, CDR1 is SGHTA and CDR2 FQGNSA. The length of the CDR3 is 13 residues.

The sample holds many counts of this clonotype. This chain connects TRBV7-8 to TRBJ2-6; D ambiguous. Trimming took off 5 bases at V and 0 bases at J, with 8 bases between the two ends. The CDR3 extends over 15 amino acids. Per germline, CDR1 SGHVS and CDR2 FQNEAQ. The CDR3 DNA reads as TGTGCCAGCAGCCCTCGGCTCTCTGGGGCCAACGTCCTGACTTTC. Translating gives CASSPRLSGANVLTF.

The table lists this clonotype with a few counts. This chain's CDR3 is CASSLRGVTYEQYF. CDR3 coding DNA: TGTGCCAGCAGCTTGCGGGGGGTAACTTACGAGCAGTACTTC. The J gene is TRBJ2-7, the V gene TRBV5-4; TRBD2 matches at 7 bases. The CDR3 runs 14 residues. The V gene's germline CDR1 is SGHNT and CDR2 YYREEE (reference sequence). V dropped 1 base and J dropped 4; count of bases not matched to a gene: 5. The whole variable domain, filled in from reference TRBV5-4 and TRBJ2-7, reads ETGVTQSPTHLIKTRGQQVTLRCSSQSGHNTVSWYQQALGQGPQFIFQYYREEENGRGNFPPRFSGLQFPNYSSELNVNALELDDSALYLCASSLRGVTYEQYFGPGTRLTVT.

CDR3 sequence (DNA): TGCGCCAGCAGCGAAAGCAATTCGTTCATGAACACTGAAGCTTTCTTT. This translates into CASSESNSFMNTEAFF. The rearrangement links TRBV5-1 to TRBJ1-1; D is ambiguous. Germline values: CDR1 SGHRS, CDR2 YFSETQ. This CDR3 has 16 amino acids. Trimming stripped 4 bases from V and 0 bases from J, with 16 bases between. Full variable domain (rest looked up from reference TRBV5-1 and TRBJ1-1): KAGVTQTPRYLIKTRGQQVTLSCSPISGHRSVSWYQQTPGQGLQFLFEYFSETQRNKGNFPGRFSGRQFSNSRSEMNVSTLELGDSALYLCASSESNSFMNTEAFFGQGTRLTVV.

This clonotype has more than one count but fewer than ten. This chain uses TRBV5-6 with TRBJ2-7; D remains ambiguous. The ends were cut back, 2 bases at V and 11 bases at J, with 17 bases in the middle. The length of the CDR3 is 13 residues. CDR1 SGHDT and CDR2 YYEEEE come from the germline V gene. The CDR3: CASSFGTPDVEYF. CDR3 nucleotides: TGTGCCAGCAGCTTCGGTACACCAGACGTGGAGTACTTC.

This clonotype was seen a handful of times. This chain connects TRBV6-5 to TRBJ2-3, with TRBD2 matching over 11 bases. Germline assignment: CDR1 MNHEY and CDR2 SVGAGI. The CDR3 is 17 residues long. With 1 base clipped from V and 0 bases from J, the junction kept 3 bases outside the gene matches. CDR3: CASSYWRTSGSTDTQYF. In DNA, the CDR3 is TGTGCCAGCAGTTACTGGCGGACTAGCGGGAGCACAGATACGCAGTATTTT.

This clonotype was recorded at least ten times. The gene calls are TRBV28 and TRBJ2-5, with unresolved D. This CDR3 comprises 15 residues. Looked up from germline, CDR1 is MDHEN and CDR2 is SYDVKM. Trimming stripped 2 bases from V and 2 bases from J, with 12 bases between. CDR3 sequence (DNA): TGTGCCAGCAGTTTACTGCGTCAGAATCAAGAGACCCAGTACTTC. Protein product: CASSLLRQNQETQYF. Looking up the rest from reference TRBV28 and TRBJ2-5 gives the full variable domain: DVKVTQSSRYLVKRTGEKVFLECVQDMDHENMFWYRQDPGLGLRLIYFSYDVKMKEKGDIPEGYSVSREKKERFSLILESASTNQTSMYLCASSLLRQNQETQYFGPGTRLLVL.

This clonotype was observed many times. V is TRBV28 and J is TRBJ1-2; perhaps TRBD1 as D (5 bases). V gave up 7 bases and J gave up 8 bases, with 23 bases separating them. The germline gives CDR1 MDHEN, CDR2 SYDVKM. The CDR3 runs to 15 residues. CDR3 protein: CASIGTAGVFWGYTF. Here the CDR3 DNA reads TGTGCCAGCATCGGGACCGCCGGGGTCTTTTGGGGCTACACCTTC.

This clonotype was found many times. The chain joins TRBV6-5 to TRBJ2-7, with 9 bases that match TRBD1. Per germline, CDR1 MNHEY and CDR2 SVGAGI. The CDR3 consists of 13 residues. J was trimmed by 5 bases and V by 8 bases; bases with no gene match: 7. The CDR3 sequence is CASGSDRGHEQYF. Here the CDR3 DNA reads TGTGCCAGCGGGTCGGACAGGGGTCACGAGCAGTACTTC.

This clonotype was found many times. A junction boundary mismatches the germline segment, possibly from a read error. Here the CDR3 reads CASSLAPGQRYGYTF. The CDR3 bases are TGTGCCAGCAGCCTAGCCCCGGGACAGCGCTATGGCTACACCTTC. V gene TRBV7-2 combines with J gene TRBJ1-2; 7 bases line up with TRBD1. The CDR3 is made up of 15 amino acids. Germline values: CDR1 SGHTA, CDR2 FQGNSA.

The chain carries TRBV10-3 and TRBJ2-2; D is perhaps TRBD2 (6 bases). Germline assignment: CDR1 ENHRY and CDR2 SYGVKD. This CDR3 is built from 14 residues. V was shortened by 6 bases and J by 0 bases, with 8 bases between the two germline ends. The CDR3 DNA sequence: TGTGCCATCAGGGGACTCACGAACACCGGGGAGCTGTTTTTT. Translated, it gives CAIRGLTNTGELFF.

The V call is TRBV29-1, the J call TRBJ2-7, with D possibly being TRBD1 (5 bases). The CDR3 spans 11 residues. Trimming shortened V by 5 bases and J by 2 bases, and 7 bases separated the two germline ends. CDR1 and CDR2 (germline): SQVTM, ANQGSEA. For the CDR3, the DNA is TGCAGCGTTCAGGGTACCTACGAGCAGTACTTC. This codes for CSVQGTYEQYF.

This chain joins TRBV12-3 or TRBV12-4 and TRBJ2-2; D may be TRBD2 (7 bases). The CDR3 consists of 15 residues. V gave up 8 bases and J gave up 6 bases, with 19 bases separating them. This CDR3 is CASDSLRGRPGELFF. The DNA for the CDR3 is TGTGCCAGCGACTCCTTGCGGGGGCGCCCCGGGGAGCTGTTTTTT.

This clonotype appeared a few times. The gene calls are TRBV23-1 and TRBJ1-5; tentatively, D is TRBD1 (6 bases). TRBV23-1 is an ORF, with its function uncertain. V was trimmed by 0 bases and J by 9 bases, leaving 18 bases between them. This CDR3 has 16 residues. The chain's CDR3 is CASSQSAGHPPLPQHF. In DNA form, the CDR3 reads TGCGCCAGCAGTCAATCAGCGGGACACCCGCCATTGCCCCAGCATTTT.

This clonotype has only a few counts. This chain's CDR3 is CASSYGGQGRRNEQFF. The CDR3 nucleotides are TGTGCCAGCAGTTACGGGGGACAGGGAAGGCGCAATGAGCAGTTCTTC. The chain joins TRBV6-2 or TRBV6-3 to TRBJ2-1; 9 bases agree with TRBD1. Germline V CDR1 and CDR2: MNHEY, SVGEGT. The CDR3 loop spans 16 amino acids. Losses at the gene ends were 2 bases for V and 6 bases for J; bases not matched to a gene: 8.

The genes are TRBV12-3 or TRBV12-4 and TRBJ1-1; D is ambiguous. The CDR3 is 12 amino acids. Trimming pared 6 bases from V and 4 bases from J, leaving 9 bases between. The CDR3 region is CASRRRSTEAFF. The CDR3, as DNA: TGTGCCAGCAGACGTAGGAGCACTGAAGCTTTCTTT.

This clonotype was detected ten times or more. This chain uses TRBV7-8 with TRBJ1-1, with TRBD1 matching over 10 bases. Germline V gene data show CDR1 as SGHVS and CDR2 as FQNEAQ. The V gene end was trimmed by 4 bases and the J gene end by 3 bases; junction bases not matched to a gene: 8. The CDR3 consists of 16 residues. CDR3 sequence reads: CASSSGQGVWDTEAFF. CDR3 nucleotide sequence: TGTGCCAGCAGCTCTGGACAGGGGGTCTGGGACACTGAAGCTTTCTTT.

The chain carries TRBV19 and TRBJ1-5; TRBD1 is a possible D gene (6 bases). V lost 6 bases to trimming and J lost 11 bases, with 11 bases between them. Germline V lookup: CDR1 LNHDA, CDR2 SQIVND (reference sequence). The CDR3 length is 11 residues. The CDR3 DNA reads as TGTGCCAGTAGGGAGGGGGGGACCCAGCATTTT. Encoded protein: CASREGGTQHF.

The chain carries TRBV19 and TRBJ2-1; 10 nucleotides agree with TRBD2. V was pared by 2 bases and J by 1 base, with 2 bases of the junction left unmatched. The CDR3 consists of 16 residues. Germline-derived CDR1 and CDR2 are LNHDA and SQIVND (reference sequence). CDR3 nucleotide sequence: TGTGCCAGTAGTATACTAGCGGGAGTATCCTACAATGAGCAGTTCTTC. Its translation is CASSILAGVSYNEQFF.

In this sample, this clonotype turned up many times. The chain has TRBV7-9 and TRBJ2-5; a possible D gene is TRBD2 (7 bases). CDR1 and CDR2 from the germline V gene are SEHNR and FQNEAQ (reference sequence). V was clipped by 4 bases and J by 5 bases, with 11 bases between them. There are 13 residues in the CDR3. The CDR3 loop is CASSSAGAETQYF. Written as DNA, the CDR3 is TGTGCCAGCAGCTCCGCGGGGGCGGAGACCCAGTACTTC.

This clonotype was counted at least ten times. The chain combines TRBV7-2 with TRBJ1-1; 7 positions match TRBD1. With V trimmed by 5 bases and J by 1 base, 7 bases remained unmatched. Germline V gene sequence: CDR1 SGHTA, CDR2 FQGNSA. CDR3 size: 15 residues. CDR3 in amino acids: CASSPAQGRNTEAFF. The CDR3 coding sequence is TGTGCCAGCAGCCCAGCACAGGGGCGGAACACTGAAGCTTTCTTT.

The chain has TRBV5-4 and TRBJ2-7, with 9 nucleotides matching TRBD1. Germline assignment: CDR1 SGHNT and CDR2 YYREEE (reference sequence). The CDR3 spans 15 residues. J was trimmed by 6 bases and V by 0 bases; bases with no gene match: 7. The CDR3 region is CASSLGGQGGGEQYF. The CDR3 DNA reads TGTGCCAGCAGCTTGGGGGGACAGGGCGGCGGCGAGCAGTACTTC.

This clonotype was seen ten or more times. The genes are TRBV11-2 and TRBJ2-7, with 7 positions matching TRBD2. CDR3 size: 11 residues. Germline V gene lookup returns CDR1 SGHAT and CDR2 FQNNGV. V dropped 2 bases and J dropped 9; count of bases not matched to a gene: 1. CDR3 sequence: CASSLRGGQYF. The CDR3 DNA is TGTGCCAGCAGCTTACGCGGGGGGCAGTACTTC.

This clonotype was recorded many times. The chain has TRBV7-2 and TRBJ2-7; D possibly uses TRBD1 or TRBD2 (5 bases each). Germline V gene sequence: CDR1 SGHTA, CDR2 FQGNSA. The V gene lost 3 bases and the J gene lost 6 bases, with 12 bases spanning the gap. CDR3 size: 13 residues. DNA for the CDR3: TGTGCCAGCAGCTTCCGGGACCACCGCGAGCAGTACTTC. Translating it yields CASSFRDHREQYF. The full variable domain, rest sourced from reference TRBV7-2 and TRBJ2-7, is GAGVSQSPSNKVTEKGKDVELRCDPISGHTALYWYRQSLGQGLEFLIYFQGNSAPDKSGLPSDRFSAERTGGSVSTLTIQRTQQEDSAVYLCASSFRDHREQYFGPGTRLTVT.

This clonotype was seen ten or more times. This chain links TRBV7-2 with TRBJ2-5; 11 bases line up with TRBD2. Looked up from germline, CDR1 is SGHTA and CDR2 is FQGNSA. This CDR3 has 17 residues. The V and J ends lost 6 bases and 3 bases, in that order; junction bases with no gene match: 12. The CDR3 region has the DNA TGTGCCAGCAGGCGTCGAACGGGACTAGCGGCTGAAGAGACCCAGTACTTC. Its protein is CASRRRTGLAAEETQYF.

The CDR3 nucleotides read TGCAGTGCTAAACCCGGTGCAGCCGGATTACCCAAAAACATTCAGTACTTC. Protein product: CSAKPGAAGLPKNIQYF. The V gene is TRBV20-1, the J gene TRBJ2-4; D unclear. CDR3 length: 17 residues. The germline V gene has CDR1 DFQATT and CDR2 SNEGSKA (reference sequence). Trimming left V 4 bases short and J 2 bases short, with 21 bases between.